This T cell receptor beta chain was observed in a study of siplizumab effects on memory and regulatory T cells. The method was immunoSEQ multiplex PCR; TCRdb's version includes in-frame clones alone and lacks a portion of them. The data show over 95,000 clones, 90% to 95% seen once. Regarding the study as a whole: There appeared to be greater diversity in naive T cells than in memory cells, and naive T cells seemed major contributors to the alloresponse.

V lost 6 bases to trimming and J lost 7 bases, with 15 bases between them. This CDR3 is built from 14 residues. Germline assignment: CDR1 SGHAT and CDR2 FQNNGV. As for this clone: Its antigen is not identified.

The chain uses TRBV11-2 and TRBJ1-4; D is unclear. The sequence derives from a human donor in good health. Sequencing was done on a sample of non-Treg CD4+ T cells sorted from blood. CDR3 residues: CASSSGFSSEKLFF. CDR3 DNA sequence: TGTGCCAGCAGTTCGGGGTTTAGTAGTGAAAAACTGTTTTTT.